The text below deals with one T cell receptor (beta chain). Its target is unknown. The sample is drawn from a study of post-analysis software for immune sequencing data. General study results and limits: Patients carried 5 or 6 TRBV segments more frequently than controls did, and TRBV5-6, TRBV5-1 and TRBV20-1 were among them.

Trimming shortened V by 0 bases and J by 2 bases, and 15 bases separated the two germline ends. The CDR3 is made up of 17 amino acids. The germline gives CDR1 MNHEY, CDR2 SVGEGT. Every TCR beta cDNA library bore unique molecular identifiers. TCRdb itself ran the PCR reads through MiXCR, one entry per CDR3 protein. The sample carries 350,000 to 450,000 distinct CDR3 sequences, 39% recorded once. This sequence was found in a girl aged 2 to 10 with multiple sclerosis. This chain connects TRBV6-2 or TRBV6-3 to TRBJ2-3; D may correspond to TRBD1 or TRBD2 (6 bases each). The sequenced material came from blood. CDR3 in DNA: TGTGCCAGCAGTTACTCGACCAACGGGGGCTTCACAGATACGCAGTATTTT. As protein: CASSYSTNGGFTDTQYF.